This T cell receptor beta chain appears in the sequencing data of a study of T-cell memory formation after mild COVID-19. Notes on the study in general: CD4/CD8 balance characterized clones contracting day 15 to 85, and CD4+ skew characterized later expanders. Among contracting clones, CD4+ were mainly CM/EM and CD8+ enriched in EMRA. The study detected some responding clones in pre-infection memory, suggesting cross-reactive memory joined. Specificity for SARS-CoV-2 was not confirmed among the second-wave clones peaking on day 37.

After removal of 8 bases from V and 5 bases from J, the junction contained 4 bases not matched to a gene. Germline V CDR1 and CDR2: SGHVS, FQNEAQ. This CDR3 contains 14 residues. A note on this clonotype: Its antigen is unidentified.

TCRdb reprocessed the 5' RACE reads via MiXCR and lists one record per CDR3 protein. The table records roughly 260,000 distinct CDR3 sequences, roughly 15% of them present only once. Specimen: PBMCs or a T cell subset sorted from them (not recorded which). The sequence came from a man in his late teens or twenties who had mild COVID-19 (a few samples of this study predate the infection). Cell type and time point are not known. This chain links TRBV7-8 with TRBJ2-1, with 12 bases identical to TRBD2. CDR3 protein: CASATSGGHNEQFF. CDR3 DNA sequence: TGTGCCAGCGCAACTAGCGGGGGGCACAATGAGCAGTTCTTC.